One and the same sample provided the 14 T cell receptor beta chains below, sequenced in a study of PD-L1 blockade in urothelial cancer. This table comes from immunoSEQ multiplex PCR, and its TCRdb copy is limited to in-frame clones, with some not included. The sample holds tens of thousands of clones; 70% to 90% are singletons and the top ten take around 14%. Time point: pretreatment peripheral blood. The sequencing here drew on PBMCs, taken around atezolizumab (anti-PD-L1) treatment. These TCRs come from a man aged 55 to 70 with urothelial cancer.

The chain carries TRBV7-6 and TRBJ1-5; D is uncertain. The CDR3 runs to 12 residues. With 1 base removed from V and 5 bases from J, the gap between germline ends came to 3 bases. CDR1 is SGHVS and CDR2 is FNYEAQ in the germline V gene. The CDR3 spells CASSLVDQPQHF. The CDR3 DNA sequence: TGTGCCAGCAGCTTAGTCGATCAGCCCCAGCATTTT.

The chain is built from TRBV14 and TRBJ2-2; D not certain. Germline values: CDR1 SGHDN, CDR2 FVKESK. This CDR3 contains 15 residues. V was pared by 2 bases and J by 4 bases, with 11 bases between. This CDR3 is CASSQSNTVTGELFF. In DNA, the CDR3 is TGTGCCAGCAGCCAATCCAACACAGTCACCGGGGAGCTGTTTTTT.

This chain joins TRBV10-2 and TRBJ1-5; D gene ambiguous. Trimming left V 4 bases short and J 3 bases short, with 7 bases between. CDR3 length equals 13 residues. Looked up from germline, CDR1 is WSHSY and CDR2 is SAAADI. The CDR3 DNA sequence: TGCGCCAGCAGTGTGGGCGTCAATCAGCCCCAGCATTTT. The encoded protein is CASSVGVNQPQHF.

The chain is built from TRBV10-3 and TRBJ1-2; TRBD1 is a possible D gene (6 bases). Deletions cut 6 bases from V and 4 bases from J, with 9 bases between. The CDR3 runs to 12 residues. Germline CDR1 reads ENHRY; CDR2 reads SYGVKD. The CDR3 protein is CAISPDSYGYTF. The CDR3, as DNA: TGTGCCATCAGCCCGGACAGCTATGGCTACACCTTC.

This rearrangement joins TRBV2 to TRBJ1-6; TRBD1 is a possible D gene (6 bases). Trimming removed 5 bases from V and 7 bases from J, with 18 bases in between. Germline CDR1 and CDR2: SNHLY and FYNNEI. The CDR3 extends over 16 amino acids. The CDR3 protein is CASSLDRPLTNSPLHF. The CDR3 DNA sequence: TGTGCCAGCAGTCTGGACAGACCTTTGACGAATTCACCCCTCCACTTT. The whole variable domain, filled in from reference TRBV2 and TRBJ1-6, reads EPEVTQTPSHQVTQMGQEVILRCVPISNHLYFYWYRQILGQKVEFLVSFYNNEISEKSEIFDDQFSVERPDGSNFTLKIRSTKLEDSAMYFCASSLDRPLTNSPLHFGNGTRLTVT.

The chain is built from TRBV30 and TRBJ2-5, with D perhaps matching TRBD2 (6 bases). The CDR3 sequence is 14 residues long. V gave up 2 bases and J gave up 5 bases, with 15 bases separating them. In germline, CDR1 is GTSNPN, CDR2 SVGIG (reference sequence). The CDR3 nucleotides read TGTGCCTGGAGTTCGAATAGCCGGGGGGAGACCCAGTACTTC. Its protein is CAWSSNSRGETQYF.

V usage is TRBV7-9 and J usage is TRBJ1-2; a possible D gene is TRBD1 (5 bases). V was clipped by 1 base and J by 8 bases, with 11 bases between them. This CDR3 contains 13 residues. Germline V CDR1 and CDR2: SEHNR, FQNEAQ (reference sequence). The CDR3 region has the DNA TGTGCCAGCAGCTTAGTCCAGGGTCAGGGCTACACCTTC. Amino acids: CASSLVQGQGYTF.

The V call is TRBV6-5, the J call TRBJ2-1, with 10 bases identical to TRBD1. Germline V lookup: CDR1 MNHEY, CDR2 SVGAGI. This CDR3 has 14 residues. J gave up 6 bases and V 5 bases, and 4 bases lay outside the gene matches. CDR3 loop: CASSPDRGLNEQFF. The CDR3 nucleotides read TGTGCCAGCAGTCCTGACAGGGGGCTCAATGAGCAGTTCTTC.

The chain combines TRBV5-4 with TRBJ2-6; no clear D. Germline values: CDR1 SGHNT, CDR2 YYREEE (reference sequence). V gave up 4 bases and J gave up 3 bases, with 5 bases separating them. The CDR3 contains 13 residues. CDR3: CASSAGGANVLTF. In nucleotides, the CDR3 is TGTGCCAGCAGCGCAGGTGGGGCCAACGTCCTGACTTTC.

This rearrangement joins TRBV7-2 to TRBJ2-3; TRBD1 agrees at 9 bases. With 7 bases clipped from V and 4 bases from J, the junction kept 9 bases outside the gene matches. The CDR3 has 15 amino acids. CDR1 and CDR2 (germline): SGHTA, FQGNSA. As DNA, the CDR3 is TGTGCCAGCACCCAAGACAGGGGGAAGGCAGATACGCAGTATTTT. As protein: CASTQDRGKADTQYF.

This chain joins TRBV5-1 and TRBJ2-7; 7 bases match TRBD1. This CDR3 contains 15 residues. Trimming at V came to 0 bases and at J to 6 bases, leaving 9 bases not matched to a gene. The germline V gene encodes CDR1 SGHRS and CDR2 YFSETQ. The CDR3: CASSLGGTADPEQYF. In nucleotides, the CDR3 is TGCGCCAGCAGCTTGGGAGGGACAGCGGATCCCGAGCAGTACTTC.

The CDR3 bases are TGTGCCAGCGCGACAGGGATATACAATCAGCCCCAGCATTTT. Translation gives CASATGIYNQPQHF. V is TRBV6-1 and J is TRBJ1-5; 7 positions match TRBD1. The germline CDR1 and CDR2 sequences are MNHNS and SASEGT. Germline trimming cut 8 bases from V and 3 bases from J; bases unmatched to any gene: 7. There are 14 residues in the CDR3.

This chain joins TRBV5-1 and TRBJ2-2; 10 bases agree with TRBD1. Per germline, CDR1 SGHRS and CDR2 YFSETQ. The trim removed 4 bases at V and 6 bases at J, leaving 9 bases unmatched. The CDR3 extends over 16 amino acids. The DNA for the CDR3 is TGCGCCAGCAGCCGGTCGGGGACAGGGGTAGCCGGGGAGCTGTTTTTT. This encodes CASSRSGTGVAGELFF.

This chain links TRBV7-3 with TRBJ2-2; D unresolved. The CDR3 runs to 15 residues. CDR1 is SGHTA, CDR2 FQGTGA, per germline. V dropped 5 bases and J dropped 0 bases, with 10 bases sitting between them. As DNA, the CDR3 is TGTGCCAGCAGCGCTCGGGTATCGAACACCGGGGAGCTGTTTTTT. It is translated as CASSARVSNTGELFF.